This passage covers 24 T cell receptor beta chains from one sample sequenced in a study of blood T cells in healthy people across ages. Alongside a J-beta primer mix, a sample-barcoded 5' primer served in a second PCR lasting roughly 6 to 11 cycles. TCRdb re-analysed the 5' RACE reads in MiXCR, keeping a single row per CDR3 protein. Here the sample spans roughly 2 million distinct CDR3 sequences, roughly 50% being singletons. Sequenced: blood. The receptors shown here come from a middle-aged woman in good health.

This clonotype has only a few counts. The V and J genes are TRBV6-1 and TRBJ2-3; 7 nucleotides agree with TRBD2. CDR3 size: 17 residues. Germline trimming cut 8 bases from V and 2 bases from J; bases unmatched to any gene: 16. CDR1 and CDR2 from the germline V gene are MNHNS and SASEGT. The CDR3 is CASYPGTTAPHTDTQYF. In DNA form, the CDR3 reads TGTGCCAGCTACCCCGGGACTACAGCTCCGCACACAGATACGCAGTATTTT.

The chain uses TRBV7-8 and TRBJ1-5; a weak D match, TRBD1 (6 bases). V lost 0 bases and J lost 1, with 10 bases in between. CDR3 size: 16 residues. Germline V gene data show CDR1 as SGHVS and CDR2 as FQNEAQ. In nucleotides, the CDR3 is TGTGCCAGCAGCTTAGCAGGGGGGAAGAGCAATCAGCCCCAGCATTTT. Its protein product is CASSLAGGKSNQPQHF.

The chain uses TRBV27 and TRBJ2-3; D might be TRBD2 (6 bases). The CDR3 runs to 14 residues. V was clipped by 6 bases and J by 4 bases, with 14 bases between them. In germline, CDR1 is MNHEY, CDR2 SMNVEV (reference sequence). Here the CDR3 DNA reads TGTGCCAGCAGGCATACGGGGGACCCAGATACGCAGTATTTT. Protein: CASRHTGDPDTQYF.

This sequence joins TRBV2 and TRBJ1-1; D not certain. The CDR3 spans 13 residues. Trimming took 1 base from V and 1 from J, leaving 4 bases between them. CDR1 and CDR2 from the germline V gene are SNHLY and FYNNEI. The CDR3 protein is CASSEGTNTEAFF. CDR3 DNA sequence: TGTGCCAGCAGTGAAGGTACGAACACTGAAGCTTTCTTT.

The rearrangement links TRBV28 to TRBJ2-7, with D possibly matching TRBD2 (5 bases). Deletions cut 5 bases from V and 2 bases from J, with 19 bases between. The length of the CDR3 is 16 residues. Germline lookup yields CDR1 MDHEN and CDR2 SYDVKM. The DNA of the CDR3 is TGTGCCAGCAGTATATCGGCGGGCCCCCCTCCCTACGAGCAGTACTTC. It specifies CASSISAGPPPYEQYF.

The chain carries TRBV6-2 or TRBV6-3 and TRBJ2-3; no clear D. CDR1 MNHEY and CDR2 SVGEGT come from the germline V gene. The CDR3 runs to 13 residues. Trimming pared 5 bases from V and 2 bases from J, leaving 8 bases between. CDR3 residues: CASSPLATDTQYF. CDR3 sequence (DNA): TGTGCCAGCAGTCCCCTCGCCACAGATACGCAGTATTTT.

CDR3 amino acids: CASGGRGAYGYTF. The CDR3 bases are TGTGCCAGCGGTGGGAGGGGAGCCTATGGCTACACCTTC. J is TRBJ1-2 and V is TRBV9; D perhaps matches TRBD1 (5 bases). The CDR3 sequence is 13 residues long. Germline V gene data show CDR1 as SGDLS and CDR2 as YYNGEE. The V end lost 7 bases, the J end lost 4 bases, and 14 bases lay between the germline ends.

This clonotype occurred once. The chain is built from TRBV28 and TRBJ1-1; D possibly corresponds to TRBD1 (5 bases). The CDR3 consists of 11 residues. V lost 6 bases and J 8 bases, leaving 10 bases between the germline ends. Germline-derived CDR1 and CDR2 are MDHEN and SYDVKM. The CDR3 DNA sequence: TGTGCCAGCAGCAGGGTTGGGGAAGCTTTCTTT. As protein: CASSRVGEAFF.

The chain uses TRBV29-1 and TRBJ1-2, with D maybe TRBD1 (6 bases). The CDR3 has 15 amino acids. The germline V gene has CDR1 SQVTM and CDR2 ANQGSEA. V was clipped by 6 bases and J by 8 bases, with 25 bases between them. Here the CDR3 reads CSVFSPERGAQGYTF. The CDR3 DNA is TGCAGCGTCTTCAGCCCCGAGAGGGGGGCGCAGGGCTACACCTTC.

In this sample, this clonotype turned up a few times. This chain uses TRBV7-2 with TRBJ2-1, with TRBD1 matching over 9 bases. The germline gives CDR1 SGHTA, CDR2 FQGNSA. The V gene end was trimmed by 5 bases and the J gene end by 2 bases; junction bases not matched to a gene: 4. CDR3 size: 15 residues. The CDR3 spells CASSERQGAYNEQFF. The CDR3 bases are TGTGCCAGCAGCGAGCGACAGGGGGCCTACAATGAGCAGTTCTTC.

The CDR3 region is CASSQTAGVPPYF. In DNA form, the CDR3 reads TGTGCCAGCAGCCAAACAGCGGGGGTCCCTCCGTACTTC. The chain combines TRBV7-2 with TRBJ2-7; TRBD2 matches at 8 bases. The trim removed 5 bases at V and 12 bases at J, leaving 12 bases unmatched. Germline V CDR1 and CDR2: SGHTA, FQGNSA. The CDR3 consists of 13 residues.

Note on this clonotype: A much more abundant neighbour one base away suggests this may be a read error. The chain carries TRBV7-2 and TRBJ2-1; D is undetermined. CDR3 length: 15 residues. Germline loops: CDR1 SGHTA, CDR2 FQGNSA. The CDR3 coding sequence is TGTGCCAGCAGCTTAGAGGCGACATCCTACAGTGAGCAGTTCTTC. Translation gives CASSLEATSYSEQFF.

This chain links TRBV13 with TRBJ2-7; TRBD1 aligns across 7 bases. The germline V gene encodes CDR1 PRHDT and CDR2 FYEKMQ (reference sequence). J gave up 1 base and V 5 bases, and 8 bases lay outside the gene matches. The CDR3 length is 15 residues. The CDR3 loop is CASSPGQRISYEQYF. The DNA for the CDR3 is TGTGCCAGCAGCCCGGGACAGAGGATTTCCTACGAGCAGTACTTC.

The rearrangement links TRBV6-6 to TRBJ1-2, with 9 bases identical to TRBD1. This CDR3 is built from 14 residues. The V gene end was trimmed by 6 bases and the J gene end by 2 bases; junction bases not matched to a gene: 4. Germline lookup yields CDR1 MNHNY and CDR2 SVGAGI (reference sequence). For the CDR3, the DNA is TGTGCCAGCAGAACAGGGGGCCAGAACTATGGCTACACCTTC. This encodes CASRTGGQNYGYTF.

The V and J genes are TRBV18 and TRBJ2-1; either TRBD1 or TRBD2 may supply D (5 bases each). The V end was cut by 6 bases, the J end by 8 bases, with 17 bases between. This CDR3 has 14 residues. CDR1 is KGHSH, CDR2 LQKENI, per germline. CDR3 residues: CASSTQRGEHEQFF. DNA of the CDR3: TGTGCCAGCTCCACCCAGCGAGGGGAACATGAGCAGTTCTTC.

This chain links TRBV19 with TRBJ1-1; D ambiguous. The V gene lost 8 bases and the J gene lost 0 bases, with 10 bases spanning the gap. CDR3 length: 13 residues. CDR1 is LNHDA, CDR2 SQIVND, per germline (reference sequence). The DNA for the CDR3 is TGTGCCAGTGGACCCCTCATGAACACTGAAGCTTTCTTT. It is translated as CASGPLMNTEAFF.

The V gene is TRBV20-1, the J gene TRBJ2-5; D is perhaps TRBD1 (5 bases). Trimming took 6 bases from V and 5 from J, leaving 13 bases between them. There are 12 residues in the CDR3. Germline CDR1 DFQATT, CDR2 SNEGSKA (reference sequence). The CDR3 sequence is CSADDSTETQYF. The CDR3 bases are TGCAGTGCCGACGACAGTACGGAGACCCAGTACTTC.

The gene calls are TRBV2 and TRBJ1-5; the D gene is possibly TRBD1 (6 bases). With 8 bases removed from V and 2 bases from J, the gap between germline ends came to 16 bases. CDR1 is SNHLY, CDR2 FYNNEI, per germline. This CDR3 has 15 amino acids. CDR3 in amino acids: CASSLNRDGNQPQHF. CDR3 in DNA: TGTGCCAGCTCCCTAAACAGGGATGGCAATCAGCCCCAGCATTTT.

The sample holds many counts of this clonotype. V and J are TRBV20-1 and TRBJ1-2, with TRBD1 matching 8 bases. V was clipped by 0 bases and J by 8 bases; unmatched bases: 2. The germline V gene has CDR1 DFQATT and CDR2 SNEGSKA (reference sequence). This CDR3 has 12 residues. The CDR3 bases are TGCAGTGCTAGAGACCAGGGGGCCGGCTACACCTTC. This sequence encodes CSARDQGAGYTF.

This chain joins TRBV20-1 and TRBJ2-1; D may be TRBD2 (7 bases). The CDR3 loop spans 16 amino acids. Germline V gene data show CDR1 as DFQATT and CDR2 as SNEGSKA (reference sequence). The V and J ends lost 5 bases and 5 bases respectively, with 22 bases between them. The DNA of the CDR3 is TGCAGTGCTTTGGCGGGGGCCCCAAAGGGGCACAATGAGCAGTTCTTC. This codes for CSALAGAPKGHNEQFF.

The chain joins TRBV6-6 to TRBJ2-7; D is unclear. Germline V lookup: CDR1 MNHNY, CDR2 SVGAGI (reference sequence). The V gene lost 3 bases and the J gene lost 0 bases, with 12 bases spanning the gap. This CDR3 has 15 residues. The CDR3 region has the DNA TGTGCCAGCAGTTATGACGAATTTAACTCCTACGAGCAGTACTTC. It specifies CASSYDEFNSYEQYF.

A few counts support this clonotype. This sequence joins TRBV7-9 and TRBJ2-5; D gene ambiguous. The CDR3 sequence is 15 residues long. The V end was cut by 2 bases, the J end by 1 base, with 11 bases between. Germline V gene sequence: CDR1 SEHNR, CDR2 FQNEAQ (reference sequence). Here the CDR3 DNA reads TGTGCCAGCAGCTTAACCCACGGAATCCAAGAGACCCAGTACTTC. Translated, it gives CASSLTHGIQETQYF.

For the CDR3, the DNA is TGTGCCATCAGTGAGTGGGGAAGATCCACAGATACGCAGTATTTT. Amino acids: CAISEWGRSTDTQYF. This chain joins TRBV10-3 and TRBJ2-3, with D unresolved. Trimming stripped 1 base from V and 2 bases from J, with 10 bases between. This CDR3 spans 15 amino acids. Germline V gene data show CDR1 as ENHRY and CDR2 as SYGVKD.

This clonotype was observed a single time. The DNA of the CDR3 is TGCGCCAGCAGCCAAGGATTAGGGCAGCCAGGCGAAGCTTTCTTT. Amino acids: CASSQGLGQPGEAFF. V is TRBV4-3 and J is TRBJ1-1; no clear D. V was trimmed by 1 base and J by 8 bases, leaving 17 bases between them. Per germline, CDR1 LGHNA and CDR2 YSLEER. This CDR3 spans 15 amino acids.